Shown below are 30 T cell receptor beta chains from a single sample sequenced in a study of cytomegalovirus exposure and HLA in healthy donors. The PCR had 60 Vbeta and 13 Jbeta primers. Clones were sequenced by immunoSEQ multiplex PCR, and TCRdb holds only the in-frame ones, with some missing. The table includes about 97,000 clones, around 75% detected once. The sequencing sample was made of PBMCs. These TCRs come from a man over 45 in good health and CMV-seronegative.

This clone was counted ten times or more. One junction end disagrees with the germline gene, perhaps due to a read error. This CDR3 is CASSIGGQIQEPQYF. The CDR3 DNA is TGTGCCAGTAGTATAGGGGGGCAGATACAAGAGCCCCAGTACTTC. This chain connects TRBV19 to TRBJ2-5; a weak D match, TRBD1 (6 bases). The CDR3 length is 15 residues. Germline loops: CDR1 LNHDA, CDR2 SQIVND (reference sequence).

This rearrangement joins TRBV28 to TRBJ1-2; TRBD1 is a possible D gene (6 bases). V was cut by 6 bases and J by 7 bases, with 18 bases left in between. Germline values: CDR1 MDHEN, CDR2 SYDVKM. This CDR3 region has 14 residues. The CDR3 sequence is CASSLLDSGVGYTF. In DNA form, the CDR3 reads TGTGCCAGCAGCCTTTTGGACAGCGGCGTTGGCTACACCTTC.

This rearrangement joins TRBV27 to TRBJ2-7; 11 bases are shared with TRBD2. J gave up 5 bases and V 3 bases, and 12 bases lay outside the gene matches. The CDR3 runs 17 residues. CDR1 and CDR2 (germline): MNHEY, SMNVEV (reference sequence). As DNA, the CDR3 is TGTGCCAGCAGTTTTTCCCCGCCACTAGCGGGAGTAGACGAGCAGTACTTC. Translating it yields CASSFSPPLAGVDEQYF.

The rearrangement uses TRBV19 and TRBJ2-3; TRBD1 is a possible D gene (5 bases). The CDR3 runs to 17 residues. Trimming removed 4 bases at V and 3 bases at J, with 20 bases between. Germline V CDR1 and CDR2: LNHDA, SQIVND (reference sequence). Written as DNA, the CDR3 is TGTGCCAGTAGTAAGGGGTCACGGGCCGGTGGGACAGATACGCAGTATTTT. This translates into CASSKGSRAGGTDTQYF.

V gene TRBV30 combines with J gene TRBJ2-3, with D perhaps TRBD2 (5 bases). This CDR3 is 14 amino acids long. V gave up 4 bases and J gave up 2 bases, with 13 bases separating them. Per germline, CDR1 GTSNPN and CDR2 SVGIG (reference sequence). The CDR3 reads CAWTGVDYTDTQYF. The CDR3 DNA sequence: TGTGCCTGGACCGGAGTTGACTACACAGATACGCAGTATTTT.

The rearrangement joins TRBV28 to TRBJ2-7, with 9 bases fitting TRBD1. The germline V gene has CDR1 MDHEN and CDR2 SYDVKM. V lost 3 bases and J lost 3; bases outside the gene matches: 9. The CDR3 contains 16 residues. CDR3 nucleotides: TGTGCCAGCAGTTTCCCGGGACAGGGCATCTACTACGAGCAGTACTTC. Its protein product is CASSFPGQGIYYEQYF.

J is TRBJ2-1 and V is TRBV7-3; 8 bases are a match to TRBD1. Germline V gives CDR1 SGHTA, CDR2 FQGTGA. The CDR3 length is 14 residues. V lost 4 bases to trimming and J lost 6 bases; unmatched junction nucleotides: 5. The CDR3 region is CASSSQGAFNEQFF. CDR3 nucleotides: TGTGCCAGCAGCTCTCAGGGGGCATTCAATGAGCAGTTCTTC. Based on the CDR3 plus reference TRBV7-3 and TRBJ2-1, the full variable domain is GAGVSQTPSNKVTEKGKYVELRCDPISGHTALYWYRQSLGQGPEFLIYFQGTGAADDSGLPNDRFFAVRPEGSVSTLKIQRTERGDSAVYLCASSSQGAFNEQFFGPGTRLTVL.

As concerns this clone: This sample also contains other DNA sequences that code for the same CDR3. This chain uses TRBV5-1 with TRBJ2-5; the D gene is possibly TRBD1 (6 bases). The V gene lost 2 bases and the J gene lost 3 bases, with 8 bases spanning the gap. The CDR3 runs to 13 residues. Germline CDR1 and CDR2: SGHRS and YFSETQ. DNA of the CDR3: TGCGCCAGCAGCTTTTCAGGGGAAGAGACCCAGTACTTC. Its protein product is CASSFSGEETQYF. Filled out from reference TRBV5-1 and TRBJ2-5, the complete variable domain reads KAGVTQTPRYLIKTRGQQVTLSCSPISGHRSVSWYQQTPGQGLQFLFEYFSETQRNKGNFPGRFSGRQFSNSRSEMNVSTLELGDSALYLCASSFSGEETQYFGPGTRLLVL.

This clone showed up just a few times. CDR3 DNA sequence: TGTGCCAGTAGTAGGGACAGGGACACTGAAGCTTTCTTT. This encodes CASSRDRDTEAFF. The rearrangement joins TRBV19 to TRBJ1-1; 9 bases align to TRBD1. This CDR3 region has 13 residues. CDR1 LNHDA and CDR2 SQIVND come from the germline V gene (reference sequence). V gave up 4 bases and J gave up 3 bases; unmatched junction bases: 0.

The rearrangement links TRBV28 to TRBJ2-2, with a possible D match to TRBD1 (5 bases). The CDR3 runs to 15 residues. CDR1 MDHEN and CDR2 SYDVKM come from the germline V gene. The CDR3 here is CAHARGRVNTGELFF. The DNA for the CDR3 is TGTGCTCACGCAAGGGGCAGGGTGAACACCGGGGAGCTGTTTTTT.

The chain is built from TRBV27 and TRBJ1-4, with TRBD1 matching 8 bases. V gave up 5 bases and J gave up 1 base; unmatched junction bases: 15. CDR3 size: 19 residues. Per the germline V gene, CDR1 is MNHEY and CDR2 is SMNVEV (reference sequence). CDR3 amino acids: CASSPGQGRGSVTNEKLFF. In DNA, the CDR3 is TGTGCCAGCAGTCCAGGACAGGGCCGGGGTTCAGTAACTAATGAAAAACTGTTTTTT.

The rearrangement joins TRBV15 to TRBJ2-2; D remains unclear. Deletions cut 6 bases from V and 1 base from J, with 9 bases between. Germline V CDR1 and CDR2: LNHNV, YYDKDF (reference sequence). The CDR3 extends over 14 amino acids. As DNA, the CDR3 is TGTGCCACCAGTCTCTTGAGGAACACCGGGGAGCTGTTTTTT. Translated: CATSLLRNTGELFF.

CDR3 DNA: TGTGCCAGCAGTTCCAATACCAGGGGTGAAAAACTGTTTTTT. This codes for CASSSNTRGEKLFF. The chain couples TRBV28 to TRBJ1-4; possible D gene TRBD1, 6 bases. The germline V gene has CDR1 MDHEN and CDR2 SYDVKM. Trimming cost V 4 bases and J 7 bases, with 13 bases left between them. The length of the CDR3 is 14 residues. Full variable domain (outside the CDR3, taken from reference TRBV28 and TRBJ1-4): DVKVTQSSRYLVKRTGEKVFLECVQDMDHENMFWYRQDPGLGLRLIYFSYDVKMKEKGDIPEGYSVSREKKERFSLILESASTNQTSMYLCASSSNTRGEKLFFGSGTQLSVL.

The CDR3 coding sequence is TGTGCCAGCAGCGTAGAGCCCTCCCCGAGGGGGTACGAGCAGTACTTC. This translates into CASSVEPSPRGYEQYF. The chain uses TRBV9 and TRBJ2-7, with D perhaps matching TRBD1 (6 bases). Germline V lookup: CDR1 SGDLS, CDR2 YYNGEE. Deletions cut 0 bases from V and 4 bases from J, with 17 bases between. The CDR3 totals 16 residues.

This chain links TRBV10-1 with TRBJ1-1; no clear D. Germline CDR1 is WNHNN and CDR2 is SYGVQD (reference sequence). The CDR3 has 16 residues. V was cut by 0 bases and J by 3 bases, with 14 bases left in between. The CDR3 nucleotides are TGCGCCAGCAGTGAGTCGTTAGGCCAAGAGGACACTGAAGCTTTCTTT. Residues: CASSESLGQEDTEAFF.

J is TRBJ2-7 and V is TRBV28; the match to TRBD1 covers 8 bases. Germline V gene lookup returns CDR1 MDHEN and CDR2 SYDVKM. Trimming took 5 bases from V and 5 from J; bases not matched to a gene: 11. The CDR3 extends over 15 amino acids. In DNA, the CDR3 is TGTGCCAGCAGTCCAACAGGGGGTTGGGGGAACGAGCAGTACTTC. Protein: CASSPTGGWGNEQYF.

The table lists this clone with a count of one. The chain joins TRBV7-9 to TRBJ2-3; weak D call: TRBD1 (6 bases). The CDR3 runs to 16 residues. Germline values: CDR1 SEHNR, CDR2 FQNEAQ (reference sequence). V lost 5 bases and J 3 bases, leaving 18 bases between the germline ends. The CDR3 DNA is TGTGCCAGCAGCCATTCCGGACAGTACCGGACAGATACGCAGTATTTT. It is translated as CASSHSGQYRTDTQYF.

The genes are TRBV2 and TRBJ1-5; the D gene is possibly TRBD1 (5 bases). The CDR3 is 13 residues long. CDR1 and CDR2 from the germline V gene are SNHLY and FYNNEI. V shed 7 bases and J shed 5 bases, with 12 bases lying between them. This chain's CDR3 is CASMVGGDQPQHF. The CDR3, as DNA: TGTGCCAGCATGGTGGGAGGGGATCAGCCCCAGCATTTT.

The chain uses TRBV2 and TRBJ2-1; 11 nucleotides line up with TRBD2. In germline, CDR1 is SNHLY, CDR2 FYNNEI. The length of the CDR3 is 15 residues. The ends lost 4 bases at V and 8 bases at J; junction bases unmatched: 7. This CDR3 is CASSGRLAGTHEQFF. CDR3 in DNA: TGTGCCAGCAGTGGCAGACTAGCGGGGACCCATGAGCAGTTCTTC.

The chain recombines TRBV7-6 with TRBJ2-2, with TRBD2 identical over 8 bases. Germline V gene data show CDR1 as SGHVS and CDR2 as FNYEAQ. V trimming: 10 bases; J trimming: 5 bases; junction bases outside the gene matches: 15. The CDR3 is 16 residues long. The CDR3 region has the DNA TGTGCCAACAACGGGATAGCGGGGTGGTGGACCGGGGAGCTGTTTTTT. Translating it yields CANNGIAGWWTGELFF.

The rearrangement joins TRBV18 to TRBJ1-5, with a possible D match to TRBD1 (5 bases). V was cut by 5 bases and J by 4 bases, with 24 bases left in between. This CDR3 spans 18 amino acids. From germline, CDR1 is KGHSH and CDR2 LQKENI. CDR3 DNA: TGTGCCAGCTCAGAGGTCCCGGATGTAGGGGATCTAAATCAGCCCCAGCATTTT. This translates into CASSEVPDVGDLNQPQHF.

The chain joins TRBV6-6 to TRBJ2-5, with 10 positions matching TRBD1. The V segment lost 5 bases and the J segment 5 bases; nucleotides outside the gene matches: 8. There are 15 residues in the CDR3. CDR1 is MNHNY, CDR2 SVGAGI, per germline (reference sequence). In nucleotides, the CDR3 is TGTGCCAGCAGTACCGGGACAGGGGAAGCGGAGACCCAGTACTTC. This sequence encodes CASSTGTGEAETQYF.

The chain employs TRBV28 and TRBJ2-5; 10 positions match TRBD2. The CDR3 length is 16 residues. CDR1 and CDR2 from the germline V gene are MDHEN and SYDVKM. V lost 8 bases and J lost 3; bases outside the gene matches: 12. CDR3 loop: CASDRLAGVLKETQYF. DNA of the CDR3: TGTGCCAGCGATAGGCTAGCGGGAGTGTTGAAAGAGACCCAGTACTTC.

V and J are TRBV2 and TRBJ2-7; TRBD1 matches at 8 bases. In germline, CDR1 is SNHLY, CDR2 FYNNEI. The CDR3 covers 15 residues. Losses at the gene ends were 6 bases for V and 4 bases for J; bases not matched to a gene: 11. CDR3 DNA sequence: TGTGCCAGCAGGGAATTGGACAGGGTCTCATACGAGCAGTACTTC. Translating it yields CASRELDRVSYEQYF.

This chain connects TRBV9 to TRBJ1-1; a possible D gene is TRBD1 (5 bases). The V end lost 1 base, the J end lost 7 bases, and 17 bases lay between the germline ends. The CDR3 has 15 residues. Germline lookup yields CDR1 SGDLS and CDR2 YYNGEE. The CDR3 nucleotides read TGTGCCAGCAGCGTATCGCACAGGAGCGGGGTTGAAGCTTTCTTT. Its protein product is CASSVSHRSGVEAFF.

This clone was counted between two and nine times. The gene calls are TRBV29-1 and TRBJ2-7; no definite D call. V lost 7 bases to trimming and J lost 5 bases, with 12 bases between them. This CDR3 spans 11 amino acids. The germline gives CDR1 SQVTM, CDR2 ANQGSEA. The CDR3 bases are TGCAGCGCCGGCGGATGGGACGAGCAGTACTTC. Amino acids: CSAGGWDEQYF.

The chain links TRBV10-3 to TRBJ1-1, with a possible D match to TRBD1 (6 bases). This CDR3 has 15 residues. In germline, CDR1 is ENHRY, CDR2 SYGVKD. The V gene lost 3 bases and the J gene lost 3 bases, with 14 bases spanning the gap. DNA of the CDR3: TGTGCCATCAGTGATAGGGGGGGTGGGGACACTGAAGCTTTCTTT. It encodes CAISDRGGGDTEAFF.

The rearrangement links TRBV7-2 to TRBJ2-3; D not certain. The V and J ends lost 5 bases and 2 bases respectively, with 11 bases between them. Looked up from germline, CDR1 is SGHTA and CDR2 is FQGNSA. The CDR3 consists of 14 residues. CDR3 region: CASSKSTSTDTQYF. CDR3 nucleotides: TGTGCCAGCAGCAAGAGCACTTCCACAGATACGCAGTATTTT. Looking up the rest from reference TRBV7-2 and TRBJ2-3 gives the full variable domain: GAGVSQSPSNKVTEKGKDVELRCDPISGHTALYWYRQSLGQGLEFLIYFQGNSAPDKSGLPSDRFSAERTGGSVSTLTIQRTQQEDSAVYLCASSKSTSTDTQYFGPGTRLTVL.

The J gene is TRBJ1-5, the V gene TRBV13, with 9 nucleotides matching TRBD1. The germline gives CDR1 PRHDT, CDR2 FYEKMQ (reference sequence). The CDR3 sequence is 18 residues long. After removal of 5 bases from V and 3 bases from J, the junction contained 14 bases not matched to a gene. CDR3 coding DNA: TGTGCCAGCAGCCTGGGCCGACAGGGGGGATATAACAATCAGCCCCAGCATTTT. It specifies CASSLGRQGGYNNQPQHF.

The chain is built from TRBV6-1 and TRBJ2-5; D is ambiguous. The germline V gene has CDR1 MNHNS and CDR2 SASEGT. V lost 6 bases and J 1 base, leaving 6 bases between the germline ends. This CDR3 spans 12 amino acids. For the CDR3, the DNA is TGTGCCAGCAGCCTTTTCCAAGAGACCCAGTACTTC. It is translated as CASSLFQETQYF.